One and the same sample provided the 27 T cell receptor beta chains below, sequenced in a study of beta chain features in type 1 diabetes. The entirety of the isolated RNA underwent reverse transcription, so expressed TCRB transcripts were sequenced. Measured with immunoSEQ multiplex PCR; TCRdb has only the in-frame clones, and not every one. The sample includes around 500,000 clones, 10% to 12% of them seen just once. Source material: naive CD4+ T cells from blood. The receptors stem from a woman in her late teens or twenties in good health.

This clone was found a few times. The chain links TRBV5-1 to TRBJ2-7; 7 bases align to TRBD1. This CDR3 region has 16 residues. V shed 0 bases, J shed 3 bases, and the junction held 9 bases outside the gene matches. Looked up from germline, CDR1 is SGHRS and CDR2 is YFSETQ. The CDR3 spells CASSLGTGTANYEQYV. Written as DNA, the CDR3 is TGCGCCAGCAGCTTGGGGACCGGGACAGCAAACTACGAGCAGTACGTC.

This clone was recorded a few times. The same CDR3 can be traced to other DNA sequences in this sample. The chain employs TRBV7-2 and TRBJ1-5; 7 bases line up with TRBD1. The germline V gene has CDR1 SGHTA and CDR2 FQGNSA. The ends lost 2 bases at V and 7 bases at J; junction bases unmatched: 5. The CDR3 is 14 residues long. This CDR3 reads CASSLKGGGQPQHF. The CDR3 DNA reads as TGTGCCAGCAGCTTAAAGGGAGGGGGCCAGCCCCAGCATTTT.

The V gene is TRBV2, the J gene TRBJ2-5; the D gene is possibly TRBD2 (6 bases). CDR1 is SNHLY and CDR2 is FYNNEI in the germline V gene. This CDR3 has 13 amino acids. V lost 4 bases to trimming and J lost 5 bases, with 11 bases between them. CDR3 region: CASSVQRVETQYF. For the CDR3, the DNA is TGTGCCAGCAGTGTTCAGCGGGTGGAGACCCAGTACTTC.

This sequence joins TRBV19 and TRBJ2-3; 9 nucleotides align to TRBD2. J lost 3 bases, V lost 2 bases, and 0 bases had no gene match. Germline assignment: CDR1 LNHDA and CDR2 SQIVND (reference sequence). CDR3 size: 14 residues. The DNA for the CDR3 is TGTGCCAGTAGTATAACTAGCGGGACAGATACGCAGTATTTT. Residues: CASSITSGTDTQYF.

The V and J genes are TRBV21-1 and TRBJ2-7. TRBV21-1 is reported as a pseudogene. CDR3 length: 15 amino acids. This CDR3 reads CASSRPGTLVCEQYV. CDR3 DNA sequence: TGTGCCAGCAGCAGACCCGGGACGCTCGTGTGCGAGCAGTACGTC.

The genes are TRBV9 and TRBJ1-2; 8 bases align to TRBD1. Germline assignment: CDR1 SGDLS and CDR2 YYNGEE. The J segment lost 8 bases and the V segment lost 3 bases, leaving 6 bases of the junction unmatched. The CDR3 contains 13 residues. CDR3 nucleotide sequence: TGTGCCAGCAGCGGAAGACAGGGGAAGGGCTACACCTTC. Protein product: CASSGRQGKGYTF.

The rearrangement joins TRBV20-1 to TRBJ2-2; no clear D gene. Germline CDR1 and CDR2: DFQATT and SNEGSKA (reference sequence). The ends were cut back, 1 base at V and 7 bases at J, with 4 bases in the middle. The CDR3 runs to 11 residues. CDR3 residues: CSARAGGELFF. The CDR3 DNA reads as TGCAGTGCTAGAGCTGGCGGGGAGCTGTTTTTT.

This clone was seen a few times. The chain recombines TRBV29-1 with TRBJ1-1; a possible D gene is TRBD1 (6 bases). Trimming left V 7 bases short and J 3 bases short, with 9 bases between. Germline values: CDR1 SQVTM, CDR2 ANQGSEA. The CDR3 has 11 amino acids. The CDR3 sequence is CSAGGHTEAFF. DNA of the CDR3: TGCAGCGCCGGGGGGCACACTGAAGCTTTCTTT.

The CDR3 protein is CASSAYGPQHF. The CDR3 nucleotides are TGTGCCAGCAGTGCCTATGGGCCCCAGCATTTT. The V call is TRBV6-6, the J call TRBJ1-5; no definite D call. The CDR3 sequence is 11 residues long. V was clipped by 5 bases and J by 9 bases, with 8 bases between them. Germline V gene data show CDR1 as MNHNY and CDR2 as SVGAGI (reference sequence).

The chain recombines TRBV13 with TRBJ2-5, with D perhaps TRBD1 or TRBD2 (6 bases each). There are 15 residues in the CDR3. Germline V lookup: CDR1 PRHDT, CDR2 FYEKMQ (reference sequence). Trimming left V 5 bases short and J 5 bases short, with 18 bases between. The CDR3 region has the DNA TGTGCCAGCAGCCGGGGGCCCCCAAGCGTGGAGACCCAGTACTTC. The encoded protein is CASSRGPPSVETQYF.

V and J are TRBV19 and TRBJ2-1; 8 nucleotides match TRBD1. V shed 3 bases and J 3 bases; nucleotides not matched to a gene: 7. Germline CDR1 reads LNHDA; CDR2 reads SQIVND (reference sequence). The CDR3 runs 16 residues. The CDR3 here is CASSISRTGLYNEQFF. CDR3 coding DNA: TGTGCCAGTAGTATCTCCCGGACAGGGCTCTACAATGAGCAGTTCTTC.

With respect to this clone: The same CDR3 is also encoded by other DNA sequences in this sample. V and J are TRBV27 and TRBJ2-3, with 7 nucleotides matching TRBD2. V trimming: 0 bases; J trimming: 6 bases; junction bases outside the gene matches: 0. The V gene's germline CDR1 is MNHEY and CDR2 SMNVEV (reference sequence). This CDR3 is 13 amino acids long. DNA for the CDR3: TGTGCCAGCAGTTTATCCGGGGGGGATACGCAGTATTTT. This encodes CASSLSGGDTQYF.

The gene calls are TRBV4-1 and TRBJ2-3, with a weak D call TRBD1 (6 bases). CDR1 MGHRA and CDR2 YSYEKL come from the germline V gene. V lost 4 bases and J lost 4, with 21 bases in between. CDR3 length equals 17 residues. CDR3 coding DNA: TGCGCCAGCAGCCCGAGGGGGACAAGGGCTGGAGCAGATACGCAGTATTTT. Amino acids: CASSPRGTRAGADTQYF.

The chain links TRBV18 to TRBJ1-1; tentatively, D is TRBD1 (5 bases). Germline CDR1 KGHSH, CDR2 LQKENI. The CDR3 is 13 residues long. The germline V and J ends were trimmed by 2 bases and 4 bases, with 8 bases remaining between them. The CDR3 loop reads CASSPAQGTEAFF. DNA of the CDR3: TGTGCCAGCTCACCAGCCCAGGGCACTGAAGCTTTCTTT.

This rearrangement joins TRBV18 to TRBJ1-1; no clear D gene. Germline lookup yields CDR1 KGHSH and CDR2 LQKENI. V lost 5 bases and J lost 1, with 14 bases in between. CDR3 length: 15 amino acids. CDR3 protein: CASSSVTGTNTEAFF. The CDR3 DNA reads TGTGCCAGCTCATCAGTGACGGGAACGAACACTGAAGCTTTCTTT.

This clone showed up many times. This chain connects TRBV14 to TRBJ2-3; D remains ambiguous. Between the trimmed V and J ends, which lost 1 base and 7 bases, there was a span of 9 bases. CDR1 is SGHDN, CDR2 FVKESK, per germline. There are 13 residues in the CDR3. Written as DNA, the CDR3 is TGTGCCAGCAGCCAAGCGCTTGGGTATACGCAGTATTTT. It is translated as CASSQALGYTQYF. Looking up the rest from reference TRBV14 and TRBJ2-3 gives the full variable domain: EAGVTQFPSHSVIEKGQTVTLRCDPISGHDNLYWYRRVMGKEIKFLLHFVKESKQDESGMPNNRFLAERTGGTYSTLKVQPAELEDSGVYFCASSQALGYTQYFGPGTRLTVL.

This clone has only a few counts. The genes are TRBV4-2 and TRBJ2-2; the D gene is possibly TRBD1 (5 bases). V was shortened by 1 base and J by 4 bases, with 13 bases between the two germline ends. From germline, CDR1 is LGHNA and CDR2 YNFKEQ. The CDR3 is 16 amino acids. CDR3 bases: TGTGCCAGCAGCCAAGTAGCAGGGCCCCGCACCGGGGAGCTGTTTTTT. Translation: CASSQVAGPRTGELFF.

Only a few counts were recorded for this clone. The chain links TRBV5-4 to TRBJ2-3; the D gene is possibly TRBD1 (6 bases). There are 11 residues in the CDR3. In germline, CDR1 is SGHNT, CDR2 YYREEE (reference sequence). The CDR3 DNA reads TGTACGACAGGTGGAACAGATACGCAGTATTTT. This sequence encodes CTTGGTDTQYF.

This clone was found a few times. The chain couples TRBV18 to TRBJ2-7, with 8 bases matching TRBD1. V lost 8 bases to trimming and J lost 6 bases; unmatched junction nucleotides: 9. This CDR3 comprises 13 residues. Germline CDR1 KGHSH, CDR2 LQKENI. This CDR3 is CASLTQGAAEQYF. CDR3 coding DNA: TGTGCCAGCCTCACCCAGGGGGCGGCCGAGCAGTACTTC.

The chain combines TRBV28 with TRBJ2-5, with 9 bases matching TRBD1. This CDR3 has 16 residues. Germline V gene data show CDR1 as MDHEN and CDR2 as SYDVKM. After removal of 4 bases from V and 1 base from J, the junction contained 7 bases not matched to a gene. This chain's CDR3 is CASSSQGASLQETQYF. For the CDR3, the DNA is TGTGCCAGCAGTTCACAGGGGGCTTCCCTCCAAGAGACCCAGTACTTC. The whole variable domain, remainder taken from reference TRBV28 and TRBJ2-5, is DVKVTQSSRYLVKRTGEKVFLECVQDMDHENMFWYRQDPGLGLRLIYFSYDVKMKEKGDIPEGYSVSREKKERFSLILESASTNQTSMYLCASSSQGASLQETQYFGPGTRLLVL.

This chain connects TRBV28 to TRBJ2-7, with 9 bases identical to TRBD1. Germline assignment: CDR1 MDHEN and CDR2 SYDVKM. Trimming took 6 bases from V and 1 from J; bases not matched to a gene: 7. The CDR3 is 15 residues long. Written as DNA, the CDR3 is TGTGCCAGCAGATCCACAGGGGGCGCATCCTACGAGCAGTACGTC. Its protein product is CASRSTGGASYEQYV.

The chain uses TRBV9 and TRBJ2-3; no clear D. The CDR3 runs to 16 residues. The germline V gene encodes CDR1 SGDLS and CDR2 YYNGEE. V gave up 0 bases and J gave up 4 bases, with 15 bases separating them. In DNA form, the CDR3 reads TGTGCCAGCAGCGTAGCTGGATCGAGACATGCAGATACGCAGTATTTT. It codes for CASSVAGSRHADTQYF.

The J gene is TRBJ1-6, the V gene TRBV19; the match to TRBD1 covers 8 bases. With V trimmed by 10 bases and J by 4 bases, 12 bases remained unmatched. The CDR3 spans 16 residues. The V gene's germline CDR1 is LNHDA and CDR2 SQIVND (reference sequence). The CDR3 here is CATRETGGKYNSPLHF. As DNA, the CDR3 is TGTGCCACCCGAGAAACAGGGGGGAAATATAATTCACCCCTCCACTTT.

This clone was picked up a small number of times. The conserved closing phenylalanine or tryptophan is absent in this CDR3, likely reflecting a read error. No DNA is shown, since the ends of the CDR3 on it are uncertain; the CDR3 is the one TCRdb lists. The CDR3 protein is CTSSQDVPS. The genes are TRBV1 and TRBJ2-7; the listed D gene, TRBD2, was not tested against the DNA. TRBV1 is annotated as a pseudogene. The CDR3 is 9 amino acids long, termini counted.

This clone was seen a handful of times. The V gene is TRBV27, the J gene TRBJ2-5, with 12 bases aligning to TRBD2. The length of the CDR3 is 13 residues. V lost 10 bases to trimming and J lost 7 bases; unmatched junction nucleotides: 7. Germline CDR1 reads MNHEY; CDR2 reads SMNVEV (reference sequence). Here the CDR3 DNA reads TGTGCCACCCGGACTAGCGGGACAGGGACCCAGTACTTC. Encoded protein: CATRTSGTGTQYF.

This clone turned up a few times. The chain couples TRBV7-2 to TRBJ1-5; TRBD1 might be the D (5 bases). Per germline, CDR1 SGHTA and CDR2 FQGNSA. V was pared by 2 bases and J by 1 base, with 12 bases between. The CDR3 is 16 amino acids. The DNA of the CDR3 is TGTGCCAGCAGCTTATCAATTAGGACAAGCAATCAGCCCCAGCATTTT. Its protein product is CASSLSIRTSNQPQHF.

This clone was recorded a few times. At one of its ends the junction is not consistent with the germline gene, which may arise from a read error. This sequence joins TRBV5-4 and TRBJ2-7; 12 nucleotides match TRBD2. This CDR3 comprises 13 residues. Per germline, CDR1 SGHNT and CDR2 YYREEE (reference sequence). The CDR3 DNA follows: TGTGCCAGCAGCTCTGGACTAGCGGGGCCTTCGGACTTC. Amino acid sequence: CASSSGLAGPSDF.